This T cell receptor beta chain came from a study of post-analysis software for immune sequencing data. Study as a whole: Patients with relapsing-remitting, secondary progressive and progressive-relapsing multiple sclerosis courses were all represented. General study points: Controls had significantly higher normalized Chao1 diversity than multiple sclerosis patients. TRBV5-6, TRBV5-1 and TRBV20-1 were among four or five TRBV segments more frequent in patients than controls. Strong same-batch co-clustering of samples appeared with F measure clustering.

On this clonotype itself: Its antigen is still unknown.

This CDR3 spans 15 amino acids. The V gene's germline CDR1 is DFQATT and CDR2 SNEGSKA (reference sequence). cDNA libraries of TCR beta carried unique molecular identifiers. cDNA molecules numbering approximately 500,000 came from roughly 1.1 to 9.2 million T cells. TCRdb re-called the PCR reads through MiXCR, storing one row per CDR3 protein. The sample carries about 190,000 distinct CDR3 sequences, 29% recorded once. This chain links TRBV20-1 with TRBJ2-5; no clear D. The DNA end lines up better with TRBJ2-7; the J call may be wrong. The clonotype was recovered from a girl aged 2-17 years with multiple sclerosis. Source material: blood. CDR3 nucleotides: TGCAGTGCTGTCCAGGTAACGGTCTCTATTCACGAGCAGTACTTC. Amino acid sequence: CSAVQVTVSIHEQYF.